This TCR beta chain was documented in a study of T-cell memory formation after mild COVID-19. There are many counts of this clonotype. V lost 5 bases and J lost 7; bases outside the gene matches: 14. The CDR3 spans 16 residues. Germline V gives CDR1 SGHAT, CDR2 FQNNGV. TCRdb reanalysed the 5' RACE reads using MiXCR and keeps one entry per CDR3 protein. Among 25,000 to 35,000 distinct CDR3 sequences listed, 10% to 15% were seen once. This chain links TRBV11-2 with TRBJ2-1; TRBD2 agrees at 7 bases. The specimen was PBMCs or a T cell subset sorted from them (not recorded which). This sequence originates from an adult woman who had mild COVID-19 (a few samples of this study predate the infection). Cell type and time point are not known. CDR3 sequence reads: CASSPRNSGTANEQFF. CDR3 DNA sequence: TGTGCCAGCAGCCCCAGAAACAGCGGGACTGCGAATGAGCAGTTCTTC.